The T cell receptor (beta chain) described here comes from a study of PD-L1 blockade in urothelial cancer. In the study overall: When blood samples were assessed, the median T cell count was some 140,000.

This clone was detected a few times. Its matching antigen is unknown. Every PCR got spiked synthetic TCR analog templates. Clones were sequenced by immunoSEQ multiplex PCR, and TCRdb holds only the in-frame ones, with some missing. The repertoire holds 25,000 to 35,000 clones, with about 90% as singletons. Germline CDR1 ENHRY, CDR2 SYGVKD. The germline V and J ends were trimmed by 10 bases and 4 bases, with 11 bases remaining between them. This CDR3 is built from 12 residues. Overall study results and limits: Durable-benefit patients had greater expansion of tumor-associated blood clones at 3 weeks. In blood sampled pretreatment, TCR clonality below the median predicted better survival.

The V call is TRBV10-3, the J call TRBJ2-1, with TRBD2 as a possible D gene (6 bases). The sample consisted of PBMCs, taken around atezolizumab (anti-PD-L1) treatment. The source is a man aged 45-65 years with urothelial cancer. CDR3 sequence: CASGDGYNEQFF. In DNA, the CDR3 is TGTGCCAGCGGGGACGGTTACAATGAGCAGTTCTTC.